This TCR beta chain is drawn from a study of identifying expanded T cells in peripheral blood. Assay: immunoSEQ multiplex PCR; the TCRdb copy retains only in-frame clones and omits some. The repertoire holds around 100,000 clones, 80% to 90% seen once, with roughly 17% in the top ten. To note about this clone: Its antigen is unidentified.

Study outcomes and limitations: Two-week clone count variance significantly increased as total template count grew.

V lost 1 base and J lost 3, with 10 bases in between. CDR1 is LGHNA and CDR2 is YSLEER in the germline V gene. The CDR3 consists of 15 residues. The chain carries TRBV4-3 and TRBJ1-5; D is unclear. Sequenced: blood. The receptor comes from a person between 18 and 69 years old in good health. The CDR3 region is CASSQGLGFNQPQHF. The CDR3 DNA is TGCGCCAGCAGCCAAGGTCTAGGATTCAATCAGCCCCAGCATTTT.